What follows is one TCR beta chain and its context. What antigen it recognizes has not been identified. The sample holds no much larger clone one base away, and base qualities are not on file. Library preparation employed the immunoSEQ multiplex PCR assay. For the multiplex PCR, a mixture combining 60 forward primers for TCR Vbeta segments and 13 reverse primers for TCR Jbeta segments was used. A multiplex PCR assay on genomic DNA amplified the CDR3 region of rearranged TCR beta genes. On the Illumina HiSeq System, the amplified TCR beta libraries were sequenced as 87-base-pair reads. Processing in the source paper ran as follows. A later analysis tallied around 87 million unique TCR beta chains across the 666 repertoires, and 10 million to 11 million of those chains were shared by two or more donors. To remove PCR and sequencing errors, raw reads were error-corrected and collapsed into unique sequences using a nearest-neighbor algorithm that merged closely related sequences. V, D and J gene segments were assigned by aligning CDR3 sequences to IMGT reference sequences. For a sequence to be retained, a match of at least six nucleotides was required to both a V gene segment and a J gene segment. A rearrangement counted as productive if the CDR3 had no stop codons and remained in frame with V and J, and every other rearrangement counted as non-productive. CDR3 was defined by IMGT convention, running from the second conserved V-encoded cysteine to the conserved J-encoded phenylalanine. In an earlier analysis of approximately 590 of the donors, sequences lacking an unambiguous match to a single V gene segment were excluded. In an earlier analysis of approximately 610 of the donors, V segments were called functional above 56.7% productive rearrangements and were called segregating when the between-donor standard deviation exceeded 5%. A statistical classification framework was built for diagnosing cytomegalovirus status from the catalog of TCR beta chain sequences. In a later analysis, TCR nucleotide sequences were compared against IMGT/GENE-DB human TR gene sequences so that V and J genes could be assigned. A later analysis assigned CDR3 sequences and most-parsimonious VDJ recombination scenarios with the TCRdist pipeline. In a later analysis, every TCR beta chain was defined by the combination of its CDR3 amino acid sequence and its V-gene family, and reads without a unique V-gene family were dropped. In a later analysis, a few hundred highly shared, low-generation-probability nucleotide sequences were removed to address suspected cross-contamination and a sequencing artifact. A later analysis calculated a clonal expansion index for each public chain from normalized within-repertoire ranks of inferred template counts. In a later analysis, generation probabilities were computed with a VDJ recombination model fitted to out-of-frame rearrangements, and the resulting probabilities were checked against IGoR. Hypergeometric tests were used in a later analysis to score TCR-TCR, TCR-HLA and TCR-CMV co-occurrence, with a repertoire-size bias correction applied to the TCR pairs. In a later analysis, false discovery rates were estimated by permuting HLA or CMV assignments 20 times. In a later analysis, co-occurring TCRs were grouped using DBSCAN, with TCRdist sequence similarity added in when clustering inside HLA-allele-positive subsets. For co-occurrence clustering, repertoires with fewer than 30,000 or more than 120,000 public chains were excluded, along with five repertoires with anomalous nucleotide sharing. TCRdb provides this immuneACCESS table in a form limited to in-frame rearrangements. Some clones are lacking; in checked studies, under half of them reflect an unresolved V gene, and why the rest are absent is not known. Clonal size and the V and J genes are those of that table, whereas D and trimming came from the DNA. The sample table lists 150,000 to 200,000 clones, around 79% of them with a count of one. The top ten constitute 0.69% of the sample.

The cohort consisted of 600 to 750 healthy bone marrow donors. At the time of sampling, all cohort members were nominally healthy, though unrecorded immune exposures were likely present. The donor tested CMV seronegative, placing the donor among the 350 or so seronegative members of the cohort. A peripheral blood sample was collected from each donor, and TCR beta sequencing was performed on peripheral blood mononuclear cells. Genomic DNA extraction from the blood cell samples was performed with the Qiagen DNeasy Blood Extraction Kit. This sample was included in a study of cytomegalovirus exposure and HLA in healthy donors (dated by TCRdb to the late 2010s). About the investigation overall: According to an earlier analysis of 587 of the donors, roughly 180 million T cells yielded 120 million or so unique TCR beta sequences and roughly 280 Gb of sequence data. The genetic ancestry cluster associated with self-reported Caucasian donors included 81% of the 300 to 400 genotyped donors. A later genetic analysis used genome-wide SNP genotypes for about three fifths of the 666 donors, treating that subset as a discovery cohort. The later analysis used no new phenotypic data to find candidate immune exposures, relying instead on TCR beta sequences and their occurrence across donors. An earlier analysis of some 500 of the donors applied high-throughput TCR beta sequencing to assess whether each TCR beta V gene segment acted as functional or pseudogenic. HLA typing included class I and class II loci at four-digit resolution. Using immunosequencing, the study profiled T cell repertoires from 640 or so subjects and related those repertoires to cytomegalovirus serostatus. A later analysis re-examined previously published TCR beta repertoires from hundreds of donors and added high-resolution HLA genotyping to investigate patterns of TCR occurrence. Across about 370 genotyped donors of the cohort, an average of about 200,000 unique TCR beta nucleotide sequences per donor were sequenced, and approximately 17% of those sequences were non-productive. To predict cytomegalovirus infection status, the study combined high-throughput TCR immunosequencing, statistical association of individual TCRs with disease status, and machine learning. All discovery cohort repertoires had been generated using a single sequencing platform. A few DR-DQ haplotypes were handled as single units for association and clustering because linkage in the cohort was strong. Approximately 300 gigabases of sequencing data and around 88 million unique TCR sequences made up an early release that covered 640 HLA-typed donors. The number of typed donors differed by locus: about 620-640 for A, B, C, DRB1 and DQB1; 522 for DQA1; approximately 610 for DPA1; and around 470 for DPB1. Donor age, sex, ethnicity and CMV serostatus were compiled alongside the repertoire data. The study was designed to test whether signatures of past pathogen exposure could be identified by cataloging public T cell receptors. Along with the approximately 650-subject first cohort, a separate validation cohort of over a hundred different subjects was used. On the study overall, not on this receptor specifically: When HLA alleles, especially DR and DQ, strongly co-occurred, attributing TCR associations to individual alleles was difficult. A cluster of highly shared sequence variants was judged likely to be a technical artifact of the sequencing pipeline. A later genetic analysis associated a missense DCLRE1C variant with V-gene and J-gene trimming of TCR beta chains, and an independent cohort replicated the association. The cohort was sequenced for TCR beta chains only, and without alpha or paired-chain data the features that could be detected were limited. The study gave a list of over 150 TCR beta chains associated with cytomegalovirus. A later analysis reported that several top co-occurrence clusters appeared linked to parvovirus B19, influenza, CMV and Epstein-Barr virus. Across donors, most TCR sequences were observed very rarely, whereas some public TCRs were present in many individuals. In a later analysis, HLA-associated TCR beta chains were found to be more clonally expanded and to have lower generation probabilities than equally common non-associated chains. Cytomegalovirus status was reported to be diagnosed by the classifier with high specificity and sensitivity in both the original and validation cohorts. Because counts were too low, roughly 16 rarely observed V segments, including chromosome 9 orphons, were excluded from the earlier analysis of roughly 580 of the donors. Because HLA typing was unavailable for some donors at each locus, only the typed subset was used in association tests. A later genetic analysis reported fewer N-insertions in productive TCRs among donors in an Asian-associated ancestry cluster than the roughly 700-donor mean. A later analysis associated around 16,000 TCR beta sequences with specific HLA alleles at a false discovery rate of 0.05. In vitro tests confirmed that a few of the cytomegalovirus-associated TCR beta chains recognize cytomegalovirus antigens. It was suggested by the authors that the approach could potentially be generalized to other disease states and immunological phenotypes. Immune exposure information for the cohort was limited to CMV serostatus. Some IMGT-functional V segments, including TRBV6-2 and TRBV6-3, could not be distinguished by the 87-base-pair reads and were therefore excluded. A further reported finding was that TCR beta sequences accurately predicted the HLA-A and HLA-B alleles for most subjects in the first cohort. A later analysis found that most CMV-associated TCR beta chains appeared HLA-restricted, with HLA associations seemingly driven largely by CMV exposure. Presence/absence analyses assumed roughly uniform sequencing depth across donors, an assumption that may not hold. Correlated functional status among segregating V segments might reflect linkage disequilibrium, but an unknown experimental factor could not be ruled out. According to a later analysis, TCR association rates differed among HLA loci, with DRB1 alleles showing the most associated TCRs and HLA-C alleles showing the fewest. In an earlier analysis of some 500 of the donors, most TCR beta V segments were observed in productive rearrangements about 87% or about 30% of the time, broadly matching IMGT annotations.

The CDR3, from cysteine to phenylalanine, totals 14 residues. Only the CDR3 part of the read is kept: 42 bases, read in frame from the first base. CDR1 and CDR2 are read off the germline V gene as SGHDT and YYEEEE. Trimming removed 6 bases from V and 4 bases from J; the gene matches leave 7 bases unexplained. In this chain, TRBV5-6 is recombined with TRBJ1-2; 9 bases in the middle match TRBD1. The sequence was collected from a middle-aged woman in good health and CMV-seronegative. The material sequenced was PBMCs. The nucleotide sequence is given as TGTGCCAGCACCCGGGACAGGGAGGCCTATGGCTACACCTTC. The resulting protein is CASTRDREAYGYTF.